This TCR beta chain was observed in a study of blood T cell repertoires in COVID-19. Study as a whole: Samples came from the United States, Italy and Spain, spanning acute and convalescent COVID-19. The analysed material was cDNA or gDNA that came from T cells, B-cell-depleted T cells, or PBMCs.

Using immunoSEQ multiplex PCR, the repertoire was profiled, and TCRdb retains in-frame clones only, with some absent. The sample comprises approximately 260,000 clones, about 88% of which are singletons, and about 4% rests with the top ten. V lost 1 base to trimming and J lost 9 bases, with 14 bases between them. The CDR3 is 14 amino acids. CDR1 SGHRS and CDR2 YFSETQ come from the germline V gene. V is TRBV5-1 and J is TRBJ2-1, with a tentative D call TRBD2 (6 bases). The clonotype was recovered from a man between 18 and 35 years old with active or convalescent COVID-19. Sequenced sample: peripheral blood. Here the CDR3 reads CASSLTFPGGEQFF. The CDR3 nucleotides read TGCGCCAGCAGCTTGACCTTCCCCGGGGGTGAGCAGTTCTTC.